Listed here is a single T cell receptor (beta chain). The target antigen is unknown. The data were obtained in a study of glioma-infiltrating T cells after dendritic cell vaccination. Study-wide background: Patients received three intradermal dendritic cell vaccine injections at biweekly intervals.

General study findings and limits: Longer survival after dendritic cell vaccination followed higher pretreatment TIL content.

Assay used: immunoSEQ multiplex PCR; TCRdb lists only in-frame clones, some missing. This table has tens of thousands of clones, approximately 80% appearing once. Fresh-frozen tumor tissue and more than two years of survival data were available for all. Material: blood, obtained before dendritic cell vaccination. The clonotype comes from a human donor with glioblastoma.

In DNA, the CDR3 is TGTGCCAGCAGCGACCGGGACAGACTAAATGAAAAACTGTTTTTT. Translated: CASSDRDRLNEKLFF. The chain links TRBV9 to TRBJ1-4, with TRBD1 matching 7 bases. V was pared by 3 bases and J by 5 bases, with 7 bases of the junction left unmatched. CDR1 is SGDLS, CDR2 YYNGEE, per germline. This CDR3 region has 15 residues. Together with reference TRBV9 and TRBJ1-4, the CDR3 gives the full variable domain: DSGVTQTPKHLITATGQRVTLRCSPRSGDLSVYWYQQSLDQGLQFLIQYYNGEERAKGNILERFSAQQFPDLHSELNLSSLELGDSALYFCASSDRDRLNEKLFFGSGTQLSVL.